Listed below are T cell receptor beta chains from one sample, sequenced in a study of blood T cell repertoires in COVID-19. Libraries were prepared by immunoSEQ multiplex PCR; TCRdb keeps only in-frame clonotypes and omits some of them. This table has about 250,000 clones, 65% to 90% appearing once. Sequenced input: PBMCs or T cells enriched from blood (not recorded which). The origin of the receptors is a man aged 18 to 29 who had recovered from COVID-19. The CDR3 runs from the conserved cysteine through the conserved F or W. The D gene is left open where the match is weak.

>13|TRBV12-3/TRBV12-4|TRBJ1-2|TRBD1
TGTGCCAGCAGTTTACAGGGGGTTTATGGCTACACCTTC
CASSLQGVYGYTF
>15|TRBV7-9|TRBJ1-6|-
TGTGCCAGCAGCCCAGGGCAGGGAGGTAATTCACCCCTCCACTTT
CASSPGQGGNSPLHF
>13|TRBV28|TRBJ1-4|-
TGTGCCAGCAGTTCGGGAGCTAATGAAAAACTGTTTTTT
CASSSGANEKLFF
>12|TRBV10-2|TRBJ1-4|-
TGCGCCAGCAGTGAGTCGAAGGAGATGGTGTTTTTT
CASSESKEMVFF
>14|TRBV3-1/TRBV3-2|TRBJ1-1|TRBD1
TGTGCCAGCAGCCTTACAGGGGGGAACACTGAAGCTTTCTTT
CASSLTGGNTEAFF
>11|TRBV5-1|TRBJ2-7|-
TGCGCCAGCAGCCCTAACTACGAGCAGTACTTC
CASSPNYEQYF
>16|TRBV2|TRBJ1-1|-
TGTGCCAGCAGTGTAACGGAGGCTAAAAAGAACACTGAAGCTTTCTTT
CASSVTEAKKNTEAFF
>19|TRBV21-1|TRBJ2-5|-
TGTGCCAGCAGCAAATTATTGTGGCGGCCAGGGGGATTGAAAGATACCCAGTACTTC
CASSKLLWRPGGLKDTQYF
>15|TRBV25-1|TRBJ1-6|-
TGTGCCAGCAGTGAATTTGGGAGCAATAATTCACCCCTCCACTTT
CASSEFGSNNSPLHF
>12|TRBV12-3/TRBV12-4|TRBJ1-1|-
TGTGCCAGCAGTTACCCCGAGCACCAAGCTTTCTTT
CASSYPEHQAFF
>16|TRBV27|TRBJ2-2|-
TGTGCCAGCCGACGGGCGACAGGTTTGAACACCGGGGAGCTGTTTTTT
CASRRATGLNTGELFF
>10|TRBV21-1|TRBJ1-6|-
TGTGCCAGATTACGGTCACCCCTCCACTTT
CARLRSPLHF
>15|TRBV14|TRBJ1-1|-
TGTGCCAGCAGCCAAGATCGGACCCCAGGGACTGAAGCTTTCTTT
CASSQDRTPGTEAFF
>16|TRBV11-3|TRBJ2-1|TRBD2
TGTGCCAGCAGCTTCGAGACTAGCGTTAGGGACAATGAGCAGTTCTTC
CASSFETSVRDNEQFF
>14|TRBV18|TRBJ1-4|-
TGTGCCAGCTCGCGGAAGGGGTCGGGTGAAAAACTGTTTTTT
CASSRKGSGEKLFF